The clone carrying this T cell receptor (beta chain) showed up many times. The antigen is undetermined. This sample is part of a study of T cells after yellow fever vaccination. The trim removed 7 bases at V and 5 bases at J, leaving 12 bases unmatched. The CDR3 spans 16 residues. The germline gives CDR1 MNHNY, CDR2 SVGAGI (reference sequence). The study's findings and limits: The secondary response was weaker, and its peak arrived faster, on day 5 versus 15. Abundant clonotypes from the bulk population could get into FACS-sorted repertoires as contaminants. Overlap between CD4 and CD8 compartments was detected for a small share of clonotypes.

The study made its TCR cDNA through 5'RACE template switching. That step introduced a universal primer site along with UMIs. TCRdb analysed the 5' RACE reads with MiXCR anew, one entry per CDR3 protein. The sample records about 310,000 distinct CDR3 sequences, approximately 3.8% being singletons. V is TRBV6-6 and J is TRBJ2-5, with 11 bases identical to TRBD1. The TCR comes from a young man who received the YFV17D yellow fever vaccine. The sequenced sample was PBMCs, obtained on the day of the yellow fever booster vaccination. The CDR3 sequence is CASNSPQDRGLETQYF. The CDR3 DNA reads TGTGCCAGCAACTCACCCCAGGACAGGGGGCTGGAGACCCAGTACTTC.